The source of this T cell receptor (beta chain) is a study of blood T cell repertoires in COVID-19 (dated by TCRdb to 2020 to 2022). About the full investigation: Collaborator samples came from the United States, Italy and Spain and covered acute and convalescent phases of COVID-19. The prospective study material was composed of cDNA or gDNA derived from T cells, B-cell-depleted T cells, or PBMCs. Subjects who had been exposed to COVID-19, were actively infected with it, or had recovered from it provided the deeply sampled blood TCRbeta repertoires that made up the dataset. The repertoires were made available in a free public database intended to serve as a resource for research on the immune response to SARS-CoV-2. Samples came from the ongoing ImmuneRACE study (first 160 participants) plus 1,254 subjects from 6 global collaborators. A de-identified subject ID, COVID-19 status, age in years and sex were almost always included in the sample metadata. Where HLA class I and class II types were available, the types were taken from metadata supplied by the sample provider, not from assay-based typing.

TCRbeta CDR3 regions were amplified from genomic DNA using the immunoSEQ Assay, a bias-controlled multiplex PCR. The authors' pipeline ran thus. The number of nucleated cells in each sample was estimated from the amplification of reference gene primers within the assay. To quantify the absolute abundance of each unique TCRbeta CDR3 rearrangement, sequence reads were collapsed and filtered. For each sample, productive Simpson clonality was calculated as the square root of Simpson's diversity index across productive rearrangements. Drawn from immuneACCESS, this table holds only the in-frame rearrangements with V and J called that TCRdb kept. Clones are partly lost; checked studies trace under half to an unresolved V gene and leave the rest unexplained. The DNA gave D and trimming, while V, J and clone size come from that table. The sample has around 100,000 clones on record, more than 75% of them singletons. More than 10% of the sample rests with the top ten.

Points on this clone: No antigen is known for it. No much larger clone is present one base from it, and per-base qualities are unavailable.

Each collaborating institution followed its own protocols to collect whole blood in K2EDTA tubes. For TCRbeta analysis, collaborators shipped samples in one of three forms: frozen whole blood, isolated PBMCs, or DNA extracted from either of those sample types. What the authors observed across the whole study: Clinical and demographic metadata were provided uncurated, with the amount varying by source and participant.

CDR1 and CDR2 are drawn from the germline V gene (reference sequence): SGHKS, YYEKEE. Taken from cysteine to phenylalanine, the CDR3 has 15 residues. The only DNA kept is the CDR3, 45 bases in frame from the first base. V and J are truncated by 4 bases and 2 bases respectively, leaving an intervening sequence of 13 bases. The source material was peripheral blood. The TCR was taken from a human donor in a cohort sampled during active COVID-19. Recombination joined TRBV5-5 with TRBJ2-1; the D gene is perhaps TRBD1, from 6 matching bases. DNA sequence: TGTGCCAGCAGCCGCCAACAGGGAACCTACAATGAGCAGTTCTTC. Translated, it gives CASSRQQGTYNEQFF.